These T cell receptor beta chains were read from a single sample in a study of technical replicates of blood from a handful of donors. TCRdb keeps only in-frame clones here, not all; method: immunoSEQ multiplex PCR. Of tens of thousands of clones listed, roughly 94% are singletons. Input material: T cells isolated from PBMCs. The receptors derive from a human donor in good health. The CDR3 runs from the conserved cysteine through the conserved F or W. D genes are given only for firm matches. Not every row has a clone size; where given, it reads once, few, many or a size class.

v_call,j_call,d_call,clone_size,cdr3_nt,cdr3_aa
TRBV6-5,TRBJ2-5,NA,NA,TGTGCCAGCAGTTACAACGGGGGAGCTCAAGAGACCCAGTACTTC,CASSYNGGAQETQYF
TRBV4-3,TRBJ1-4,NA,NA,TGCGCCAGCAGCCAAGACGACTATGAAAAACTGTTTTTT,CASSQDDYEKLFF
TRBV19,TRBJ1-4,NA,NA,TGTGCCAGTAGTTCTACAGGGAATGAAAAACTGTTTTTT,CASSSTGNEKLFF
TRBV7-9,TRBJ2-3,TRBD2,NA,TGTGCCAGCAGCCACCAGCGGGATGGAGATACGCAGTATTTT,CASSHQRDGDTQYF
TRBV2,TRBJ2-3,TRBD1,once,TGTGCCACCCAAGGGGGCTTTGATACGCAGTATTTT,CATQGGFDTQYF
TRBV6-5,TRBJ1-4,NA,NA,TGTGCCAGCAGTTCCAGGGGCGTGGAAAAACTGTTTTTT,CASSSRGVEKLFF
TRBV15,TRBJ1-2,TRBD1,NA,TGTGCCACCAGCAGAGACAGGGGGTATGGCTACACCTTC,CATSRDRGYGYTF
TRBV7-8,TRBJ1-2,NA,NA,TGTGCCAGCAGCTCCGGGGGGCTGAGCTACACCTTC,CASSSGGLSYTF
TRBV4-1,TRBJ2-3,TRBD2,once,TGCGCCAGCAGCCAAGATGACTCCGGGACTAGCGGGAGCAGGGATACGCAGTATTTT,CASSQDDSGTSGSRDTQYF
TRBV5-1,TRBJ2-3,NA,NA,TGCGCCAGCAGCTTGGGACGGGATAATACGCAGTATTTT,CASSLGRDNTQYF
TRBV4-1,TRBJ1-1,NA,once,TGCGCCAGCAGCCCGTCATCCCGGACTATGAACACTGAAGCTTTCTTT,CASSPSSRTMNTEAFF
TRBV18,TRBJ2-7,NA,NA,TGTGCCAGCTCACCCGGGGGTGGGCAGTACGAGCAGTACTTC,CASSPGGGQYEQYF
TRBV27,TRBJ2-4,NA,NA,TGTGCCAGCAGTCCCGGCTGGAAGGAGAAAAACATTCAGTACTTC,CASSPGWKEKNIQYF
TRBV28,TRBJ2-4,NA,NA,TGTGCCAGCAGTTTACCGGTTCTAGCCAAAAACATTCAGTACTTC,CASSLPVLAKNIQYF
TRBV5-4,TRBJ2-7,TRBD2,NA,TGTGCCAGCAGCGGGGGGGCGGGAGGGCCGGATGAGCAGTACTTC,CASSGGAGGPDEQYF
TRBV25-1,TRBJ2-7,NA,NA,TGTGCCAGCAGTGAAGGGGAGGTAGGATACTACGAGCAGTACTTC,CASSEGEVGYYEQYF
TRBV7-9,TRBJ1-2,TRBD1,NA,TGTGCCAGCAGCCCCTCAACCGGGACAGCCTATGGCTACACCTTC,CASSPSTGTAYGYTF
TRBV28,TRBJ1-2,NA,NA,TGTGCCAGCAGTTTATTGGTACAGGTTAACTATGGCTACACCTTC,CASSLLVQVNYGYTF
TRBV27,TRBJ1-1,NA,NA,TGTGCCAGCAGTTTAGCGCGGGGCTACACTGAAGCTTTCTTT,CASSLARGYTEAFF
TRBV21-1,TRBJ2-5,NA,NA,TGTGCCAGCAGCAGTCACCCGGGACAACAAGAGACCCAGTACTTC,CASSSHPGQQETQYF
TRBV30,TRBJ2-7,NA,NA,TGTGCCTGGAGTGTGGGAGTGAACTCCTACGAGCAGTACTTC,CAWSVGVNSYEQYF
TRBV5-1,TRBJ2-2,NA,NA,TGCGCCAGCAGCTACAGCGGTCGGGAGCTGTTTTTT,CASSYSGRELFF
TRBV4-1,TRBJ2-7,TRBD2,NA,TGCGCCAGCAGCCAAGGCCTAGCGGGCGCCTACGAGCAGTACTTC,CASSQGLAGAYEQYF
TRBV11-2,TRBJ1-2,NA,NA,TGTGCCAGCAGCTTAGTGGGGCGCGATGATGGCTACACCTTC,CASSLVGRDDGYTF
TRBV14,TRBJ1-1,NA,once,TGTGCCAGCAGCCAAGTGGGGCACACTGAAGCTTTCTTT,CASSQVGHTEAFF
TRBV5-6,TRBJ2-7,TRBD1,NA,TGTGCCAGCAGTTCCGGGACAGGGGTCTATGAGCAGTACTTC,CASSSGTGVYEQYF
TRBV5-1,TRBJ2-1,NA,NA,TGCGCCAGCAGCTTGGGACAGGTTAGCAATGAGCAGTTCTTC,CASSLGQVSNEQFF
TRBV11-3,TRBJ2-7,NA,NA,TGTGCCAGCAGCACAGGTACCTACGAGCAGTACTTC,CASSTGTYEQYF
TRBV28,TRBJ1-5,TRBD1,NA,TGTGCCAGCAGTAGACAGGGGGCAGCTCGCAATCAGCCCCAGCATTTT,CASSRQGAARNQPQHF
TRBV6-5,TRBJ1-1,TRBD1,NA,TGTGCCAGCAGTTACTCGACAGGGTTCGCTGAAGCTTTCTTT,CASSYSTGFAEAFF
TRBV15,TRBJ2-1,TRBD2,NA,TGTGCCACCAGCAGAGAATTAACTAGCGGGTCCGTGCAGTTCTTC,CATSRELTSGSVQFF
TRBV2,TRBJ2-7,NA,NA,TGTGCCAGCAGAGAGAGTATCGGGAGTTCTTACGAGCAGTACTTC,CASRESIGSSYEQYF
TRBV15,TRBJ2-3,NA,once,TGTGCCACCAGCAATCGACTTGCGGTAAGCACAGATACGCAGTATTTT,CATSNRLAVSTDTQYF
TRBV4-2,TRBJ2-7,NA,NA,TGTGCCAGCAGCCAAGAATACGGGTTCCATTACGAGCAGTACTTC,CASSQEYGFHYEQYF
TRBV30,TRBJ2-2,TRBD2,NA,TGTGCCTGGAGACTAGCGGGGAGCACCGGGGAGCTGTTTTTT,CAWRLAGSTGELFF
TRBV5-4,TRBJ2-3,TRBD2,NA,TGTGCCAGCAGCTTGGCGACTAGCTACACAGATACGCAGTATTTT,CASSLATSYTDTQYF
TRBV6-6,TRBJ1-5,NA,NA,TGTGCCAGCAGTTACTCGGGCAGCAACAATCAGCCCCAGCATTTT,CASSYSGSNNQPQHF
TRBV6-5,TRBJ1-1,NA,NA,TGTGCCAGCGGGGCGTTTTCGGACACTGAAGCTTTCTTT,CASGAFSDTEAFF
TRBV29-1,TRBJ2-1,NA,NA,TGCAGCGTGGACCTCAGGGGTGAGCAGTTCTTC,CSVDLRGEQFF
TRBV6-1,TRBJ1-1,TRBD1,NA,TGTGCCAGCAGTGAAGCCTGGGACAGATACACTGAAGCTTTCTTT,CASSEAWDRYTEAFF
TRBV2,TRBJ2-1,TRBD2,NA,TGTGCCAGCAAAAGACTAGCGGGAGACAATGAGCAGTTCTTC,CASKRLAGDNEQFF
TRBV30,TRBJ1-3,NA,NA,TGTGCCTGGAGTGGACTCCTGAGCTCTGGAAACACCATATATTTT,CAWSGLLSSGNTIYF
TRBV15,TRBJ2-7,TRBD1,NA,TGTGCCACCAGCCCCCTGGCAGGGGGCTACGAGCAGTACTTC,CATSPLAGGYEQYF
TRBV7-9,TRBJ1-5,TRBD1,NA,TGTGCCAGCAGCGAAGACAGGGGGCGCGGTCAGCCCCAGCATTTT,CASSEDRGRGQPQHF
TRBV11-3,TRBJ2-2,TRBD1,NA,TGTGCCAGCAGCTATCCACAGGGGGGAAACACCGGGGAGCTGTTTTTT,CASSYPQGGNTGELFF
TRBV29-1,TRBJ1-2,NA,once,TGCAGCGTTGAAAAGGGGGTTTTTGGCTACACCTTC,CSVEKGVFGYTF
TRBV9,TRBJ2-7,TRBD1,NA,TGTGCCAGCAGTACGGGACAGAACTACGAGCAGTACTTC,CASSTGQNYEQYF
TRBV10-3,TRBJ1-1,TRBD1,NA,TGTGCCATCAGTGAGTCCGAGGGGGCAACTGAAGCTTTCTTT,CAISESEGATEAFF
TRBV28,TRBJ2-7,TRBD2,NA,TGTGCCAGCAGCCCGGGACTAGATAGCTACGAGCAGTACTTC,CASSPGLDSYEQYF
TRBV29-1,TRBJ2-7,NA,NA,TGCAGCGTGGATGACAGCTACGAGCAGTACTTC,CSVDDSYEQYF
TRBV7-3,TRBJ1-1,TRBD1,once,TGTGCCAGCAGCTACAGGGGAATGAACACTGAAGCTTTCTTT,CASSYRGMNTEAFF
TRBV9,TRBJ2-1,TRBD2,NA,TGTGCCAGCAGCGGTCTAGCGGACTCCTACAATGAGCAGTTCTTC,CASSGLADSYNEQFF
TRBV5-6,TRBJ1-3,NA,NA,TGTGCCAGCAGCTTGGTGTCAGGGTCCGGAAACACCATATATTTT,CASSLVSGSGNTIYF